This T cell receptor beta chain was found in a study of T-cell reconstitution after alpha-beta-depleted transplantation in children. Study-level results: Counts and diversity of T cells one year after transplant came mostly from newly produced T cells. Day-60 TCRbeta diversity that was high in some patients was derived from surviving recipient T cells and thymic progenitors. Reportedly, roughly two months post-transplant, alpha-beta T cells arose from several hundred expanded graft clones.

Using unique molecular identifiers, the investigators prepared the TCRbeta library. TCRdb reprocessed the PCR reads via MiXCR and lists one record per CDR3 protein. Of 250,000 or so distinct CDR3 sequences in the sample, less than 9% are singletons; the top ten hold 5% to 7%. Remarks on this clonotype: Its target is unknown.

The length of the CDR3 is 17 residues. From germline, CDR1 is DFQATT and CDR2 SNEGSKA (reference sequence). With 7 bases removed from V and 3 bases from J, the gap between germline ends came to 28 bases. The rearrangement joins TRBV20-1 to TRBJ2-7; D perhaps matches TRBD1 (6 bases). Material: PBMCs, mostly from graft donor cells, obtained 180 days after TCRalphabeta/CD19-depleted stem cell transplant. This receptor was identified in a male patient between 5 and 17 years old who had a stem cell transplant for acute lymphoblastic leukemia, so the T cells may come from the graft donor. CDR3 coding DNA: TGCAGTGACCGGGACGGGCCGGGGAGCAGGGGAGTCTACGAGCAGTACTTC. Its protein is CSDRDGPGSRGVYEQYF.